A single sample is the source of the 2 T cell receptor beta chains below, sequenced in a study of Graves' ophthalmopathy and Graves' hyperthyroidism. Amplification from RNA transcripts yielded the TCR beta CDR3 regions. Scientists carried out first-round RT-PCR using HTBI primers and then a second-round multiplex PCR. TCRdb independently ran MiXCR on the multiplex PCR reads; one entry per CDR3 protein. The table lists 450,000 to 600,000 distinct CDR3 sequences, 35% to 40% of them singletons. Material: peripheral blood or thyroid tissue (not recorded which). The receptors derive from an adult man with Graves' hyperthyroidism.

V and J are TRBV10-3 and TRBJ1-4; D ambiguous. V gave up 5 bases and J gave up 6 bases, with 16 bases separating them. The CDR3 loop spans 15 amino acids. The germline gives CDR1 ENHRY, CDR2 SYGVKD. The CDR3 protein is CAISSPELGDEKLFF. The CDR3 DNA reads as TGTGCCATCAGTTCACCAGAATTAGGAGATGAAAAACTGTTTTTT.

There are many counts of this clonotype. The chain employs TRBV11-2 and TRBJ2-7, with 12 bases lining up with TRBD2. The CDR3 is 13 amino acids. Germline V gene data show CDR1 as SGHAT and CDR2 as FQNNGV. The V segment lost 3 bases and the J segment 12 bases; nucleotides outside the gene matches: 6. Here the CDR3 DNA reads TGTGCCAGCAGCTTCGGACTAGCGGGACCCATGTACTTC. Translation gives CASSFGLAGPMYF.